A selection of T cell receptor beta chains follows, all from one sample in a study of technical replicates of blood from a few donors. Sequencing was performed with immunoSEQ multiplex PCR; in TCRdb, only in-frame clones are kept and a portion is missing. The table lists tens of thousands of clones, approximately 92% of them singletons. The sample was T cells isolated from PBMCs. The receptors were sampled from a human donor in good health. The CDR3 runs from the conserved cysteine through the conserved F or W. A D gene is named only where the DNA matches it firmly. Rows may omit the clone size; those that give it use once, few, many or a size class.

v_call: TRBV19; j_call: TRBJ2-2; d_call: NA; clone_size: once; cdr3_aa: CASFRGNTGELFF; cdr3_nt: TGTGCCAGTTTCAGGGGGAACACCGGGGAGCTGTTTTTT
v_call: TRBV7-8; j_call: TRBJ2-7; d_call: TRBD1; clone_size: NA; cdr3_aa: CASSLAKDRSSYEQYF; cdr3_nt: TGTGCCAGCAGCTTAGCGAAGGACAGGAGCTCCTACGAGCAGTACTTC
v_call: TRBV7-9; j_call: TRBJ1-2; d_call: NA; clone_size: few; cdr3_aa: CASSFQGHRGGYTF; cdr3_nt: TGTGCCAGCAGCTTTCAAGGACATCGAGGCGGCTACACCTTC
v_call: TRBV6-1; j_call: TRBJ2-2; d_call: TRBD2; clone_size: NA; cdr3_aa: CASSGLAANTGELFF; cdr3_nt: TGTGCCAGCAGTGGACTAGCGGCGAACACCGGGGAGCTGTTTTTT
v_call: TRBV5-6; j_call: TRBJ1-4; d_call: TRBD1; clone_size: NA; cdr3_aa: CASSPVPGTGLEKLFF; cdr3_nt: TGTGCCAGCAGCCCGGTCCCCGGGACAGGGCTTGAAAAACTGTTTTTT
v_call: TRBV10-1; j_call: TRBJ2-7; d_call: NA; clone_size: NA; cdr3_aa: CASSEEVFEQYF; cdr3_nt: TGCGCCAGCAGTGAGGAGGTTTTCGAGCAGTACTTC
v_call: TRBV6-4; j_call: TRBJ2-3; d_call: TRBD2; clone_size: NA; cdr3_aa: CASSDSYLAGVDTQYF; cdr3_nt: TGTGCCAGCAGTGACTCGTATCTAGCGGGAGTCGATACGCAGTATTTT
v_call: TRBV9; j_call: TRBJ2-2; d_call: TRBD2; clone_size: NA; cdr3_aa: CASMRGEGTGELFF; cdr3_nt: TGTGCCAGCATGCGAGGGGAGGGCACCGGGGAGCTGTTTTTT
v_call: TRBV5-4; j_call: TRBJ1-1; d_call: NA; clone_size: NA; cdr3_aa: CASSLQANTEAFF; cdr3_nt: TGTGCCAGCAGCTTACAGGCGAACACTGAAGCTTTCTTT
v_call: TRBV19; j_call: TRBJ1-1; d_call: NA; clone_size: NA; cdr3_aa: CASSLTGIAEAFF; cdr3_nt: TGTGCCAGTAGTCTAACAGGGATAGCTGAAGCTTTCTTT
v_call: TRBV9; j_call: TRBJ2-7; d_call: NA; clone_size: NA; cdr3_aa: CASSVSGGEGYEQYF; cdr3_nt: TGTGCCAGCAGCGTTAGCGGTGGTGAGGGTTACGAGCAGTACTTC
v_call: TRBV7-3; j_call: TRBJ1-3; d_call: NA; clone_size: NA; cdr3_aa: CASSPRGGSGNTIYF; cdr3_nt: TGTGCCAGCAGCCCCAGAGGGGGCTCTGGAAACACCATATATTTT
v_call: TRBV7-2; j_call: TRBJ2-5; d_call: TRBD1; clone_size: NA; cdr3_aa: CASRQGQPFQETQYF; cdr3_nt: TGTGCCAGCAGGCAGGGACAGCCTTTTCAAGAGACCCAGTACTTC
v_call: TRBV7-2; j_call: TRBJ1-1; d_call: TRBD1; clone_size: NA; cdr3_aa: CASSLGQGGLNTEAFF; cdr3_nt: TGTGCCAGCAGCTTAGGACAGGGGGGGTTGAACACTGAAGCTTTCTTT
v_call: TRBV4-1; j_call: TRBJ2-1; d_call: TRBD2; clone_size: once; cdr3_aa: CASSPSGSYNEQFF; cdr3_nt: TGCGCCAGCAGCCCTAGCGGCTCCTACAATGAGCAGTTCTTC
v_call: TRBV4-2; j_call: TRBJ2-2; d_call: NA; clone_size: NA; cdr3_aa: CASSQDLSFRSTGELFF; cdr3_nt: TGTGCCAGCAGCCAAGATCTGTCGTTTAGGAGCACCGGGGAGCTGTTTTTT
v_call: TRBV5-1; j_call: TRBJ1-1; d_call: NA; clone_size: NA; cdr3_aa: CASSFSPSAGPETEAFF; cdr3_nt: TGCGCCAGCAGCTTCAGCCCGAGTGCGGGGCCGGAAACTGAAGCTTTCTTT
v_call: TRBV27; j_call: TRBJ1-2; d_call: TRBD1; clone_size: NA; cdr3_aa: CASGLTGTANGYTF; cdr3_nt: TGTGCCAGCGGTTTGACAGGGACGGCTAATGGCTACACCTTC
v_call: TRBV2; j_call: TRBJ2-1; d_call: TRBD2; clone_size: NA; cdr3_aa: CASSELAGALDEQFF; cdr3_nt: TGTGCCAGCAGTGAACTAGCGGGAGCACTCGATGAGCAGTTCTTC
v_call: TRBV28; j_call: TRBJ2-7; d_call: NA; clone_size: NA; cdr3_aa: CASTGDYEQYF; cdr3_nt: TGTGCCAGCACAGGGGACTACGAGCAGTACTTC
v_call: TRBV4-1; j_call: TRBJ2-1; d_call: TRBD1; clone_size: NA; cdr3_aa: CASSQRQGREQFF; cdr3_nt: TGCGCCAGCAGCCAACGACAGGGACGGGAGCAGTTCTTC
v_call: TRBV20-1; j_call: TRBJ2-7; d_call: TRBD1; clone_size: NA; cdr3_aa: CSASRDRGYF; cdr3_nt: TGCAGTGCTAGTCGGGACAGGGGGTACTTC
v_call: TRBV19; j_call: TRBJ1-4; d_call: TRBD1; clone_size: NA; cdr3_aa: CASSILGQSATNEKLFF; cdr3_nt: TGTGCCAGTAGTATATTGGGACAGAGCGCAACTAATGAAAAACTGTTTTTT
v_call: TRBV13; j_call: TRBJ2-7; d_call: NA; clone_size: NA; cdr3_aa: CASSFPGLSSYEQYF; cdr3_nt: TGTGCCAGCAGCTTCCCGGGACTGAGCTCCTACGAGCAGTACTTC
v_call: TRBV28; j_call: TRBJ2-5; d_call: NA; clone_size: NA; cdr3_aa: CASSLSLGGQETQYF; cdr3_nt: TGTGCCAGCAGTTTAAGTTTGGGGGGGCAGGAGACCCAGTACTTC
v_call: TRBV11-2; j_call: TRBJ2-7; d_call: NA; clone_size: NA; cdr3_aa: CASSLADYEQYF; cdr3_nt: TGTGCCAGCAGCTTAGCAGACTACGAGCAGTACTTC
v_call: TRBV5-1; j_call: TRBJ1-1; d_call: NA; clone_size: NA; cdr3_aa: CASRPDRSEAFF; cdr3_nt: TGCGCCAGCAGGCCTGACAGGTCTGAAGCTTTCTTT
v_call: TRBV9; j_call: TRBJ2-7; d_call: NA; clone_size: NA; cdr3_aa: CASSVDGVADYEQYF; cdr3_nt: TGTGCCAGCAGCGTAGATGGAGTCGCGGATTACGAGCAGTACTTC
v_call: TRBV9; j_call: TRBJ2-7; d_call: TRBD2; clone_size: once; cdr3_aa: CASSVASGRTYEQYF; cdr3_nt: TGTGCCAGCAGCGTAGCTAGCGGGCGTACCTACGAGCAGTACTTC
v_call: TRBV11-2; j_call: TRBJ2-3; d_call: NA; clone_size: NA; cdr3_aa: CASSLANTQYF; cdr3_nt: TGTGCCAGCAGCTTAGCTAATACGCAGTATTTT
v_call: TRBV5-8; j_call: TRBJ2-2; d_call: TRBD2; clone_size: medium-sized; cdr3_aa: CASSSLAGDTGELFF; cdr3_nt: TGTGCCAGCAGCTCACTAGCGGGAGACACCGGGGAGCTGTTTTTT
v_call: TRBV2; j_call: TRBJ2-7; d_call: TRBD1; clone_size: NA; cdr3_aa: CASSTTGTGLSIQEQYF; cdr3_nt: TGTGCCAGCAGCACTACCGGGACAGGCCTTTCAATACAGGAGCAGTACTTC
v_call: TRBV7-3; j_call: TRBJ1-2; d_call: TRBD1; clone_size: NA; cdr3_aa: CASSYSPGQGNYGYTF; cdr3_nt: TGTGCCAGCAGCTATTCACCGGGACAGGGCAACTATGGCTACACCTTC
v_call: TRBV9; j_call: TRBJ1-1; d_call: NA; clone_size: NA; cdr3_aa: CASSQQGTTEAFF; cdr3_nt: TGTGCCAGCAGCCAGCAGGGGACCACTGAAGCTTTCTTT
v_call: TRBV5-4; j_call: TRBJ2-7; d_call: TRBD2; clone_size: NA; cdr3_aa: CASSPGTSPAEQYF; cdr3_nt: TGTGCCAGCAGCCCAGGGACTAGCCCGGCCGAGCAGTACTTC
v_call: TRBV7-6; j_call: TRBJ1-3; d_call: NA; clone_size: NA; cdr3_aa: CASSLAGQVSGNTIYF; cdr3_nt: TGTGCCAGCAGCTTAGCGGGGCAGGTCTCTGGAAACACCATATATTTT
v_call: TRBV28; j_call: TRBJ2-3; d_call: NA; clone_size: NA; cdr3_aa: CASSRVGEGADTQYF; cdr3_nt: TGTGCCAGCAGCCGGGTGGGGGAGGGGGCAGATACGCAGTATTTT
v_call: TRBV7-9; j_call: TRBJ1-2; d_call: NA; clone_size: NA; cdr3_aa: CASSLARVGGYTF; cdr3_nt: TGTGCCAGCAGCTTAGCTCGGGTTGGTGGCTACACCTTC